This is a list of T cell receptor beta chains from one sample in a study of blood T cell repertoires in COVID-19. Profiled with immunoSEQ multiplex PCR; TCRdb holds only in-frame clones, not every one. Of some 250,000 clones in the sample, 70% to 75% were seen once. Sequencing input: peripheral blood. The receptors were sampled from a woman at least 80 years old with acute or convalescent COVID-19. Each CDR3 is given without its conserved first and last residue.

J gene: TRBJ2-5
V gene: TRBV3-1/TRBV3-2
CDR3 protein: ASSQTGGEETQY

J gene: TRBJ1-1
V gene: TRBV7-2
CDR3 protein: ASSLVGGNTEAF

J gene: TRBJ1-1
V gene: TRBV12-3/TRBV12-4
CDR3 protein: ASTSVGNTEAF

J gene: TRBJ1-5
V gene: TRBV19
CDR3 protein: ASSVRQGADYQPQH

J gene: TRBJ2-7
V gene: TRBV3-1/TRBV3-2
CDR3 protein: ASSLQRGTGDVEQY

J gene: TRBJ1-2
V gene: TRBV4-1
CDR3 protein: ASSQGPESFRDTSYGYT

J gene: TRBJ2-1
V gene: TRBV4-1
CDR3 protein: ASRYYNEQF

J gene: TRBJ1-3
V gene: TRBV6-5
CDR3 protein: ASSKNQGFGNTIY

J gene: TRBJ2-7
V gene: TRBV19
CDR3 protein: ASRLQQGSHEQY

J gene: TRBJ2-7
V gene: TRBV6-5
CDR3 protein: ASSYGAGGGPYEQY

J gene: TRBJ2-1
V gene: TRBV12-3/TRBV12-4
CDR3 protein: ASSYRGRGEQF

J gene: TRBJ1-5
V gene: TRBV6-6
CDR3 protein: ASSFLEGAQH

J gene: TRBJ2-3
V gene: TRBV6-5
CDR3 protein: ASSPFRADTQY

J gene: TRBJ2-1
V gene: TRBV7-2
CDR3 protein: ASSFSGAPYNEQF

J gene: TRBJ2-2
V gene: TRBV19
CDR3 protein: ASSIGAGTGWTGELF

J gene: TRBJ1-6
V gene: TRBV28
CDR3 protein: ASSLNRPNSPLH

J gene: TRBJ2-2
V gene: TRBV9
CDR3 protein: ASSVDLRGGDSAGELF

J gene: TRBJ2-5
V gene: TRBV5-4
CDR3 protein: ASSSTGSGETQY

J gene: TRBJ2-3
V gene: TRBV3-1/TRBV3-2
CDR3 protein: ASSTSTDTQY

J gene: TRBJ1-2
V gene: TRBV5-4
CDR3 protein: ASSQDRGGGYT

J gene: TRBJ2-7
V gene: TRBV6-2/TRBV6-3
CDR3 protein: ANSGSGGAREQY

J gene: TRBJ2-7
V gene: TRBV7-8
CDR3 protein: ASSFTLSYEQY

J gene: TRBJ1-4
V gene: TRBV15
CDR3 protein: ATSTLKEKLF

J gene: TRBJ1-6
V gene: TRBV9
CDR3 protein: ASSVGGEDSPLH

J gene: TRBJ2-5
V gene: TRBV5-1
CDR3 protein: ASSAGTEQETQY

J gene: TRBJ2-5
V gene: TRBV19
CDR3 protein: ASSIHGPGKETQY

J gene: TRBJ2-3
V gene: TRBV6-5
CDR3 protein: ASRRGLPSTDTQY

J gene: TRBJ2-7
V gene: TRBV5-1
CDR3 protein: ASSLVPAGGPGEQY

J gene: TRBJ1-2
V gene: TRBV19
CDR3 protein: ASSTSAGGYGYT

J gene: TRBJ1-2
V gene: TRBV5-4
CDR3 protein: ASSPGGFNYGYT

J gene: TRBJ2-4
V gene: TRBV5-1
CDR3 protein: ASSLAGQAKNIQY

J gene: TRBJ1-3
V gene: TRBV2
CDR3 protein: ASSEDDSLGSGNTIY

J gene: TRBJ1-6
V gene: TRBV6-5
CDR3 protein: ASSYTTGQNSPLH

J gene: TRBJ1-2
V gene: TRBV5-6
CDR3 protein: ASSLDTGRNYGYT

J gene: TRBJ2-1
V gene: TRBV11-1
CDR3 protein: ASSLSGQGSGEQF

J gene: TRBJ2-1
V gene: TRBV5-1
CDR3 protein: ASSLGQGPNNEQF

J gene: TRBJ2-7
V gene: TRBV19
CDR3 protein: ASSISGSSSYEQY

J gene: TRBJ2-7
V gene: TRBV5-1
CDR3 protein: ASSGQGGAYEQY

J gene: TRBJ1-3
V gene: TRBV2
CDR3 protein: ASSSTGFSLSGNTIY

J gene: TRBJ1-2
V gene: TRBV18
CDR3 protein: ASSTYTGEGGYT

J gene: TRBJ1-2
V gene: TRBV13
CDR3 protein: ASSSYGQGLMTNYGYT

J gene: TRBJ2-7
V gene: TRBV19
CDR3 protein: ATATGNSYEQY

J gene: TRBJ2-1
V gene: TRBV4-1
CDR3 protein: ASSQDRGLADYNEQF

J gene: TRBJ1-1
V gene: TRBV20-1
CDR3 protein: SAPLLSEAF

J gene: TRBJ2-7
V gene: TRBV19
CDR3 protein: ASSRTRGPSYEQY

J gene: TRBJ1-3
V gene: TRBV7-2
CDR3 protein: ASSLVSAARGNTIY

J gene: TRBJ2-2
V gene: TRBV7-9
CDR3 protein: ASSLASGTGEAF

J gene: TRBJ1-5
V gene: TRBV11-1
CDR3 protein: ASSRGPDRNQPQH

J gene: TRBJ2-1
V gene: TRBV25-1
CDR3 protein: ASSGVFGTSGRNEQF

J gene: TRBJ1-2
V gene: TRBV12-3/TRBV12-4
CDR3 protein: ASSPQGYGYT

J gene: TRBJ2-1
V gene: TRBV15
CDR3 protein: ATSRDLLAAYNEQF

J gene: TRBJ2-5
V gene: TRBV6-2/TRBV6-3
CDR3 protein: ASSHGLAGGQETQY

J gene: TRBJ1-2
V gene: TRBV4-1
CDR3 protein: ASSQVGGALANYGYT

J gene: TRBJ1-3
V gene: TRBV5-6
CDR3 protein: ASSPGQRNTIY

J gene: TRBJ1-1
V gene: TRBV27
CDR3 protein: ASSSVNPGKGRTEAF